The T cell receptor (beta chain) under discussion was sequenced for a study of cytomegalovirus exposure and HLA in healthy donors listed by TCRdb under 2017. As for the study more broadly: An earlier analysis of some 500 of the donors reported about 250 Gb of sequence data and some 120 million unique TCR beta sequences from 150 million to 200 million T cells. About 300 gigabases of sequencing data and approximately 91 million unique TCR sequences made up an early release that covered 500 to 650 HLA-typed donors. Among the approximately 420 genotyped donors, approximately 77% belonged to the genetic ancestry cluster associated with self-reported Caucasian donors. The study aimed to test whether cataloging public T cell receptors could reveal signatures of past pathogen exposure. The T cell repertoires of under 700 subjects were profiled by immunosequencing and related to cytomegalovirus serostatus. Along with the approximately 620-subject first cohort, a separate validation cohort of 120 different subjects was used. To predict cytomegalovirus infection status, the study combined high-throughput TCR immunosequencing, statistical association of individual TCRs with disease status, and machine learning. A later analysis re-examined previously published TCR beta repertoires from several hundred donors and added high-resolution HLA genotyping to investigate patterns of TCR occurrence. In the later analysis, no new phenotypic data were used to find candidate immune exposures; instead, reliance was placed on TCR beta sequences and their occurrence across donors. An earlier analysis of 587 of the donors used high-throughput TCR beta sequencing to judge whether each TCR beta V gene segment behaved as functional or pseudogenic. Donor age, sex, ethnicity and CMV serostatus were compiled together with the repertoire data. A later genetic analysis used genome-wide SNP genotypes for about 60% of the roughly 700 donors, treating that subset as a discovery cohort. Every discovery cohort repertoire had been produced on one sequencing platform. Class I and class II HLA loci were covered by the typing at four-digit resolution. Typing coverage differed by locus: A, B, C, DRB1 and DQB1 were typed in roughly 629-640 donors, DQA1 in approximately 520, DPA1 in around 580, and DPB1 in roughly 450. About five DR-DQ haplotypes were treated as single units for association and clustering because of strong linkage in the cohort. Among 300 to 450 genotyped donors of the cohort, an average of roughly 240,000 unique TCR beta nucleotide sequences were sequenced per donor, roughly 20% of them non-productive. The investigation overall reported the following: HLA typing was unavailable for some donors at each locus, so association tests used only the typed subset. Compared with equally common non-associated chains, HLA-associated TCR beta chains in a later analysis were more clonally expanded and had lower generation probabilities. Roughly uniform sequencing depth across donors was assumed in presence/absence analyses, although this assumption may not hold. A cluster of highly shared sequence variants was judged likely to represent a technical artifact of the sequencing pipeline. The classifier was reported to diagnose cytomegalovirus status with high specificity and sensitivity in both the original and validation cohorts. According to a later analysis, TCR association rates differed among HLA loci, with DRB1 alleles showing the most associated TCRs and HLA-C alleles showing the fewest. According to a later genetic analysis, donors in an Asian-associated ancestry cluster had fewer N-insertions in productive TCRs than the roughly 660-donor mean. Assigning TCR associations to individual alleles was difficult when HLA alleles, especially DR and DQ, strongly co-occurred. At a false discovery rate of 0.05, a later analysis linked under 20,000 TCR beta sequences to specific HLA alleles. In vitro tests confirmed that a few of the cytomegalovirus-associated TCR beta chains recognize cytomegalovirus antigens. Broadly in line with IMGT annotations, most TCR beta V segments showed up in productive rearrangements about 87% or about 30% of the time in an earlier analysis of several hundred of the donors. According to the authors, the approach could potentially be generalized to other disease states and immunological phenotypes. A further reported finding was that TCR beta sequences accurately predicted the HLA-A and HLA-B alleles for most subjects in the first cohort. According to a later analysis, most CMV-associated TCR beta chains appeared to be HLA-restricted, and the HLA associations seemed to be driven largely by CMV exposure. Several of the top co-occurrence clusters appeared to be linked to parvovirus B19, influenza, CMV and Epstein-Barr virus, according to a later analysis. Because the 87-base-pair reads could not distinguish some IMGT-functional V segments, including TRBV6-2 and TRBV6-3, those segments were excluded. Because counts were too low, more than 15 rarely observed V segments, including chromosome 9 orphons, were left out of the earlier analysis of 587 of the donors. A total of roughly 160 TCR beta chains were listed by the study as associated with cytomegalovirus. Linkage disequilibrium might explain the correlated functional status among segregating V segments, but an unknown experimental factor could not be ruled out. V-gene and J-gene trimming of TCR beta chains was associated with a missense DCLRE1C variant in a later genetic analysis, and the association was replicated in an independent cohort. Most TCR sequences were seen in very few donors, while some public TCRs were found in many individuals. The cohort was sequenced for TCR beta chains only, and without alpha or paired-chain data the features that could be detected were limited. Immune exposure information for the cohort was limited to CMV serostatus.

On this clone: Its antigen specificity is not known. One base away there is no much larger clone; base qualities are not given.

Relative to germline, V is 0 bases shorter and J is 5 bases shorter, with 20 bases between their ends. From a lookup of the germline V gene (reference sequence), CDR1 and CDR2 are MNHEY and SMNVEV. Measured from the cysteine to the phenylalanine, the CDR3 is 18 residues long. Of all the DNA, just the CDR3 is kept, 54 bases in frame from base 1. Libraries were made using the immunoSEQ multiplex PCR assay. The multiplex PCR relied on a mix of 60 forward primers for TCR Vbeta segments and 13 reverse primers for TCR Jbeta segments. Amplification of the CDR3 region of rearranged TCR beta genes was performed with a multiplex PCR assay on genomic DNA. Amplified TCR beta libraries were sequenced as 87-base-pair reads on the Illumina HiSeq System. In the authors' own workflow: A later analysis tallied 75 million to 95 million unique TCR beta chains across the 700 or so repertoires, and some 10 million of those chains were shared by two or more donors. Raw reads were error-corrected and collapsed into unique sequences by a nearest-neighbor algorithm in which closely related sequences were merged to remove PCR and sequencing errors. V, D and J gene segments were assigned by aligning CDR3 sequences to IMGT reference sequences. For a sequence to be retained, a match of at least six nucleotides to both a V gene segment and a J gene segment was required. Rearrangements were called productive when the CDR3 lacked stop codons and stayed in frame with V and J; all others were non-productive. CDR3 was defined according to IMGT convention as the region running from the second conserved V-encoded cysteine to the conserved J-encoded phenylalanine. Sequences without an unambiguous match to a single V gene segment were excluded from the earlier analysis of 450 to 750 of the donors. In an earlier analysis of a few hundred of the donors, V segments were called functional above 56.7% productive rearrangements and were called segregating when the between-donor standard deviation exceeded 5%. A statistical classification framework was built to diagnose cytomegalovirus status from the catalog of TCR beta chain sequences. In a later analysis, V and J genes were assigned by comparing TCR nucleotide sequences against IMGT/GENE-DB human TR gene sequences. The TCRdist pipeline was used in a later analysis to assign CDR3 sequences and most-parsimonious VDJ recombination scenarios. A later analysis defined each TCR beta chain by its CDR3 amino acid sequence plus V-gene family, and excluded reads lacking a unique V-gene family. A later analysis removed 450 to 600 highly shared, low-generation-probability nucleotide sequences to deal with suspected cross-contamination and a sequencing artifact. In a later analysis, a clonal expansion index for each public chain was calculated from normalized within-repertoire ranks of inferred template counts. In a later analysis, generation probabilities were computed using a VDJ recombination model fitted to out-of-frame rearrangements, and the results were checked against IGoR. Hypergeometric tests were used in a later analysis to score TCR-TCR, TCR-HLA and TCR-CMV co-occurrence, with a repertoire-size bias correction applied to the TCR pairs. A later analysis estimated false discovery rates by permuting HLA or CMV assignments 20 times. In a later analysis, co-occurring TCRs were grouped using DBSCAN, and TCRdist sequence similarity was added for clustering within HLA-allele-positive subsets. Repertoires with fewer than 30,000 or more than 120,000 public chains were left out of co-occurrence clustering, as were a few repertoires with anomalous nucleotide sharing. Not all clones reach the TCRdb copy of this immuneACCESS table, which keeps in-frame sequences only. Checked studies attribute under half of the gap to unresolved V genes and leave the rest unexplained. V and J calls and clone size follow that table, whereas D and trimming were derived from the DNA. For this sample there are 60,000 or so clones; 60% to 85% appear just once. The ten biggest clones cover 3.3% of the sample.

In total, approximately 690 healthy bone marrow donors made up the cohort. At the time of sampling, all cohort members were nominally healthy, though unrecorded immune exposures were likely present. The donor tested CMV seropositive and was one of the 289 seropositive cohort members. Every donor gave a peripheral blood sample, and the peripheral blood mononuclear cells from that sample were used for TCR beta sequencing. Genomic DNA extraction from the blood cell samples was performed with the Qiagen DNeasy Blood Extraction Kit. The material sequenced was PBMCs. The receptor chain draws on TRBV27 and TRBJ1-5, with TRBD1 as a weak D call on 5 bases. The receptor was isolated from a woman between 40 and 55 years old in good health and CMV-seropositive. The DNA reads TGTGCCAGCAGTTTATCGTACTGGGCCGGGACTCACTATCAGCCCCAGCATTTT. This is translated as CASSLSYWAGTHYQPQHF.